This passage covers 8 T cell receptor beta chains from one sample sequenced in a study of blood T cells in healthy people across ages. A sample-barcoded 5' primer and a J-beta primer mix were used in a second PCR of roughly 7 to 11 cycles. TCRdb recomputed calls from the 5' RACE reads with MiXCR, one row per CDR3 protein. The sample contains 750,000 to 850,000 distinct CDR3 sequences, 20% to 30% of which appear only once. This sample also belongs to another study, concerning T cells of mothers and their children.

The material sequenced was blood. Source of these receptors: a boy between 5 and 17 years old in good health.

The V and J genes are TRBV7-8 and TRBJ2-5; tentative D call: TRBD2 (6 bases). Per germline, CDR1 SGHVS and CDR2 FQNEAQ. The CDR3 length is 15 residues. Between the trimmed V and J ends, which lost 5 bases and 2 bases, there was a span of 15 bases. The CDR3 spells CASSAGWTKQETQYF. The CDR3 DNA reads as TGTGCCAGCAGCGCTGGATGGACTAAACAAGAGACCCAGTACTTC.

The V call is TRBV7-9, the J call TRBJ1-2; TRBD1 aligns across 7 bases. This CDR3 has 13 residues. With V trimmed by 5 bases and J by 6 bases, 6 bases remained unmatched. From germline, CDR1 is SEHNR and CDR2 FQNEAQ (reference sequence). Written as DNA, the CDR3 is TGTGCCAGCAGCGAACGACAGGGAGATGGCTACACCTTC. Its translation is CASSERQGDGYTF.

The chain uses TRBV11-2 and TRBJ2-3; tentatively, D is TRBD1 or TRBD2 (6 bases each). V was trimmed by 8 bases and J by 0 bases, leaving 12 bases between them. CDR3 length: 14 residues. Germline assignment: CDR1 SGHAT and CDR2 FQNNGV. CDR3 sequence (DNA): TGTGCCAGCGGGCGGGACACCAGCACAGATACGCAGTATTTT. As protein: CASGRDTSTDTQYF. Variable domain in full (rest from reference TRBV11-2 and TRBJ2-3): EAGVAQSPRYKIIEKRQSVAFWCNPISGHATLYWYQQILGQGPKLLIQFQNNGVVDDSQLPKDRFSAERLKGVDSTLKIQPAKLEDSAVYLCASGRDTSTDTQYFGPGTRLTVL.

This chain joins TRBV20-1 and TRBJ2-1, with D maybe TRBD1 (5 bases). Germline values: CDR1 DFQATT, CDR2 SNEGSKA (reference sequence). V was clipped by 1 base and J by 7 bases, with 8 bases between them. The CDR3 consists of 12 residues. In nucleotides, the CDR3 is TGCAGTGCTAGAGTAGACAGTAATGAGCAGTTCTTC. This codes for CSARVDSNEQFF.

This clonotype was detected a few times. The rearrangement joins TRBV27 to TRBJ2-2, with D tentatively TRBD1 (5 bases). V was cut by 5 bases and J by 7 bases, with 20 bases left in between. The CDR3 runs 16 residues. The germline V gene has CDR1 MNHEY and CDR2 SMNVEV (reference sequence). The DNA for the CDR3 is TGTGCCAGCAGTCCAACCCCGACAGTTAGGGGCGGGGAGCTGTTTTTT. This codes for CASSPTPTVRGGELFF.

The chain links TRBV7-9 to TRBJ1-1, with 7 bases identical to TRBD1. The CDR3 totals 13 residues. V lost 4 bases to trimming and J lost 5 bases; unmatched junction nucleotides: 4. Germline CDR1 and CDR2: SEHNR and FQNEAQ (reference sequence). Here the CDR3 reads CASSWSTGTEAFF. In DNA form, the CDR3 reads TGTGCCAGCAGCTGGTCGACAGGGACTGAAGCTTTCTTT.

The sample holds a few counts of this clonotype. CDR3 nucleotide sequence: TGTGCCAGCAGCGTAAACTACGATACGCAGTATTTT. This codes for CASSVNYDTQYF. This chain links TRBV11-2 with TRBJ2-3, with D hard to call. The CDR3 sequence is 12 residues long. The germline gives CDR1 SGHAT, CDR2 FQNNGV. V was shortened by 5 bases and J by 6 bases, with 9 bases between the two germline ends.

This rearrangement joins TRBV25-1 to TRBJ2-1; D perhaps matches TRBD1 (6 bases). Germline CDR1 MGHDK, CDR2 SYGVNS. This CDR3 has 14 amino acids. V lost 4 bases, J lost 5 bases, and 12 bases lay in between. The chain's CDR3 is CASSVPGVNNEQFF. CDR3 bases: TGTGCCAGCAGTGTTCCAGGGGTGAACAATGAGCAGTTCTTC. The variable domain in full, with the rest retrieved from reference TRBV25-1 and TRBJ2-1, is EADIYQTPRYLVIGTGKKITLECSQTMGHDKMYWYQQDPGMELHLIHYSYGVNSTEKGDLSSESTVSRIRTEHFPLTLESARPSHTSQYLCASSVPGVNNEQFFGPGTRLTVL.